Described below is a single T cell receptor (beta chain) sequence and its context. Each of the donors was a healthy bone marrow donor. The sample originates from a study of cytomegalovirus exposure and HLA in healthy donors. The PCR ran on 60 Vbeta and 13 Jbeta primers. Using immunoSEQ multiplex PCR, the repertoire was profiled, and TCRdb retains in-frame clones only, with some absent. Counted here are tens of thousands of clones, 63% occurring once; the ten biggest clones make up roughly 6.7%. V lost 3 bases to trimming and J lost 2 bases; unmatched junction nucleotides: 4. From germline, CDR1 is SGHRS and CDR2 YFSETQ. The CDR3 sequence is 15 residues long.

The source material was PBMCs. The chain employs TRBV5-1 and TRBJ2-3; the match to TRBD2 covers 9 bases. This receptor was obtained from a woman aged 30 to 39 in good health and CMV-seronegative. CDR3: CASSSRGGATDTQYF. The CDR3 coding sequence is TGCGCCAGCAGCTCGCGCGGGGGGGCCACAGATACGCAGTATTTT.